This passage covers 27 T cell receptor beta chains from one sample sequenced in a study of blood T cell repertoires in COVID-19. The data were produced by immunoSEQ multiplex PCR, yet TCRdb's version contains in-frame clones alone and is incomplete. This sample carries about 71,000 clones, roughly 80% of them seen once, and the ten largest clones take roughly 13%. The material sequenced was peripheral blood. Receptors were obtained from a woman aged 80 or over with acute or convalescent COVID-19.

The J gene is TRBJ1-5, the V gene TRBV18; no reliable D call. Germline lookup yields CDR1 KGHSH and CDR2 LQKENI. V lost 4 bases to trimming and J lost 4 bases, with 17 bases between them. The CDR3 loop spans 16 amino acids. The CDR3 DNA reads as TGTGCCAGCTCACTGTTAGAAGGAGGGCTGAATCAGCCCCAGCATTTT. The encoded protein is CASSLLEGGLNQPQHF.

V gene TRBV19 combines with J gene TRBJ2-2; tentative D call: TRBD1 (6 bases). The CDR3 length is 14 residues. V lost 6 bases and J lost 4, with 12 bases in between. The germline V gene has CDR1 LNHDA and CDR2 SQIVND (reference sequence). CDR3 sequence reads: CASRPGVSTGELFF. Here the CDR3 DNA reads TGTGCCAGTAGACCAGGGGTATCCACCGGGGAGCTGTTTTTT.

The V call is TRBV27, the J call TRBJ2-1, with 9 bases that match TRBD2. Per germline, CDR1 MNHEY and CDR2 SMNVEV (reference sequence). The CDR3 extends over 15 amino acids. The V gene end was trimmed by 5 bases and the J gene end by 3 bases; junction bases not matched to a gene: 5. The CDR3: CASSPSSGVYNEQFF. CDR3 nucleotides: TGTGCCAGCAGTCCCTCTAGCGGGGTCTACAATGAGCAGTTCTTC.

The chain recombines TRBV4-1 with TRBJ1-5, with D maybe TRBD1 (6 bases). Germline CDR1 reads MGHRA; CDR2 reads YSYEKL. The CDR3 totals 18 residues. Trimming shortened V by 4 bases and J by 2 bases, and 21 bases separated the two germline ends. CDR3 sequence (DNA): TGCGCCAGCAGCCTCAAGATTGCAGGGGCGGTAGGCAATCAGCCCCAGCATTTT. Its protein product is CASSLKIAGAVGNQPQHF.

This clone was detected only once. V usage is TRBV2 and J usage is TRBJ2-5; 14 bases line up with TRBD2. Looked up from germline, CDR1 is SNHLY and CDR2 is FYNNEI. The V segment lost 5 bases and the J segment 4 bases; nucleotides outside the gene matches: 6. The CDR3 has 16 residues. CDR3: CASSFGLAGGRETQYF. DNA for the CDR3: TGTGCCAGCAGTTTTGGACTAGCGGGAGGTAGAGAGACCCAGTACTTC. The full variable domain, in which reference TRBV2 and TRBJ2-5 provide the parts outside the CDR3, is EPEVTQTPSHQVTQMGQEVILRCVPISNHLYFYWYRQILGQKVEFLVSFYNNEISEKSEIFDDQFSVERPDGSNFTLKIRSTKLEDSAMYFCASSFGLAGGRETQYFGPGTRLLVL.

This clone was seen only a few times. This chain joins TRBV6-6 and TRBJ2-1; TRBD1 agrees at 9 bases. Germline V gives CDR1 MNHNY, CDR2 SVGAGI (reference sequence). The CDR3 length is 16 residues. J was trimmed by 5 bases and V by 5 bases; bases with no gene match: 10. The CDR3 here is CASSAYRDRVDNEQFF. The CDR3 coding sequence is TGTGCCAGCAGTGCCTACCGGGACAGGGTCGACAATGAGCAGTTCTTC.

This clone was counted a few times. The chain uses TRBV5-4 and TRBJ2-1, with 14 bases identical to TRBD2. The CDR3 runs 15 residues. CDR1 SGHNT and CDR2 YYREEE come from the germline V gene (reference sequence). V gave up 3 bases and J gave up 7 bases; unmatched junction bases: 3. The CDR3, as DNA: TGTGCCAGCAGCTCGACTAGCGGGAGGGTAAATGAGCAGTTCTTC. Residues: CASSSTSGRVNEQFF.

The CDR3 DNA follows: TGTGCCAGCAGCGTAGGACAGGGACCAACCGGGGAGCTGTTTTTT. Protein sequence: CASSVGQGPTGELFF. V gene TRBV9 combines with J gene TRBJ2-2; 7 nucleotides align to TRBD1. The CDR3 is 15 residues long. Per germline, CDR1 SGDLS and CDR2 YYNGEE. With V trimmed by 0 bases and J by 5 bases, 4 bases remained unmatched.

The chain uses TRBV5-6 and TRBJ2-5; weak D call: TRBD2 (7 bases). This CDR3 contains 15 residues. With 0 bases removed from V and 0 bases from J, the gap between germline ends came to 9 bases. Germline V lookup: CDR1 SGHDT, CDR2 YYEEEE. The DNA for the CDR3 is TGTGCCAGCAGCTTGGGAGGGGGGGACCAAGAGACCCAGTACTTC. This translates into CASSLGGGDQETQYF.

This clone was observed a handful of times. The chain links TRBV12-3 or TRBV12-4 to TRBJ2-3; D is uncertain. V lost 7 bases and J lost 5, with 13 bases in between. The CDR3 is 13 residues long. The CDR3 is CASMAAREDTQYF. The CDR3, as DNA: TGTGCCAGCATGGCGGCCAGAGAAGATACGCAGTATTTT.

This clone was found a few times. V gene TRBV7-8 combines with J gene TRBJ1-1; D uncertain. CDR3 length equals 14 residues. V lost 7 bases to trimming and J lost 5 bases, with 17 bases between them. Germline-derived CDR1 and CDR2 are SGHVS and FQNEAQ. CDR3 coding DNA: TGTGCCAGCACCCTTCCGGGAAGTGAGACTGAAGCTTTCTTT. Translation: CASTLPGSETEAFF.

The rearrangement uses TRBV27 and TRBJ2-5; maybe TRBD1 (6 bases). The CDR3 sequence is 14 residues long. The germline V and J ends were trimmed by 5 bases and 7 bases, with 17 bases remaining between them. The germline V gene encodes CDR1 MNHEY and CDR2 SMNVEV (reference sequence). As DNA, the CDR3 is TGTGCCAGCAGTCAACAGGGATTCCGGGCGACCCAGTACTTC. It yields the protein CASSQQGFRATQYF.

The chain has TRBV29-1 and TRBJ2-7, with TRBD2 matching over 14 bases. This CDR3 has 16 residues. Germline lookup yields CDR1 SQVTM and CDR2 ANQGSEA. With V trimmed by 1 base and J by 6 bases, 8 bases remained unmatched. The CDR3 DNA reads as TGCAGCGTTGAAGGACTAGCGGGAGGGCCAAAAACCGAGCAGTACTTC. Protein sequence: CSVEGLAGGPKTEQYF.

The genes are TRBV25-1 and TRBJ2-5; D might be TRBD1 (6 bases). The CDR3 totals 17 residues. Germline lookup yields CDR1 MGHDK and CDR2 SYGVNS. V was cut by 3 bases and J by 2 bases, with 19 bases left in between. CDR3 in DNA: TGTGCCAGCAGTGATCTTTCCCGCTGGGGGCTTCAAGAGACCCAGTACTTC. Translating gives CASSDLSRWGLQETQYF.

The chain is built from TRBV7-2 and TRBJ2-7; possibly TRBD2 for D (7 bases). With 1 base removed from V and 0 bases from J, the gap between germline ends came to 13 bases. From germline, CDR1 is SGHTA and CDR2 FQGNSA. The CDR3 spans 16 residues. The CDR3 region is CASSLVGGASSYEQYF. The DNA of the CDR3 is TGTGCCAGCAGCTTAGTTGGGGGGGCATCCTCCTACGAGCAGTACTTC.

The V gene is TRBV7-2, the J gene TRBJ2-3; possible D gene TRBD2, 5 bases. Trimming took off 4 bases at V and 9 bases at J, with 17 bases between the two ends. CDR1 SGHTA and CDR2 FQGNSA come from the germline V gene. This CDR3 contains 14 residues. The CDR3 spells CASSSSPGTTTQYF. CDR3 nucleotides: TGTGCCAGCAGCTCATCTCCGGGAACCACCACGCAGTATTTT.

The sample holds one count of this clone. The chain is built from TRBV10-1 and TRBJ1-2; 7 nucleotides align to TRBD1. CDR3 length: 16 residues. V trimming: 0 bases; J trimming: 5 bases; junction bases outside the gene matches: 9. Germline V CDR1 and CDR2: WNHNN, SYGVQD (reference sequence). CDR3 sequence: CASSESGTEHAYGYTF. In DNA form, the CDR3 reads TGCGCCAGCAGTGAGTCGGGGACAGAGCACGCTTATGGCTACACCTTC.

The V gene is TRBV7-2, the J gene TRBJ2-3, with TRBD2 matching over 12 bases. The CDR3 is 18 amino acids. CDR1 is SGHTA and CDR2 is FQGNSA in the germline V gene. The V and J ends lost 1 base and 4 bases, in that order; junction bases with no gene match: 9. CDR3 protein: CASSLVSTSGRMADTQYF. The DNA of the CDR3 is TGTGCCAGCAGCTTAGTGTCCACTAGCGGGAGGATGGCAGATACGCAGTATTTT.

The chain carries TRBV7-2 and TRBJ2-4, with D uncertain. Trimming cost V 1 base and J 3 bases, with 10 bases left between them. The CDR3 contains 15 residues. Per germline, CDR1 SGHTA and CDR2 FQGNSA. CDR3 bases: TGTGCCAGCAGCTTAGTTGCCCAGGACAAAAACATTCAGTACTTC. Its protein is CASSLVAQDKNIQYF. Using reference TRBV7-2 and TRBJ2-4 for the parts outside the CDR3, the full variable domain is GAGVSQSPSNKVTEKGKDVELRCDPISGHTALYWYRQSLGQGLEFLIYFQGNSAPDKSGLPSDRFSAERTGGSVSTLTIQRTQQEDSAVYLCASSLVAQDKNIQYFGAGTRLSVL.

The rearrangement links TRBV21-1 to TRBJ1-5; the D call of TRBD1 is as the table states it, not checked on the DNA. TRBV21-1 is a pseudogene. The CDR3 is 14 amino acids. The CDR3 loop is CASSKAGGRQPQHF. As DNA, the CDR3 is TGTGCCAGCAGCAAAGCAGGGGGCAGGCAGCCCCAGCATTTT.

V gene TRBV11-2 combines with J gene TRBJ1-4; tentative D call: TRBD1 (5 bases). The germline V gene has CDR1 SGHAT and CDR2 FQNNGV. V lost 6 bases, J lost 8 bases, and 19 bases lay in between. This CDR3 spans 15 amino acids. The CDR3 sequence: CASRLLGPRGEKLFF. The DNA of the CDR3 is TGTGCCAGCAGGCTCCTGGGGCCGCGAGGCGAAAAACTGTTTTTT.

The chain combines TRBV27 with TRBJ2-7, with 15 nucleotides matching TRBD2. Germline V gene sequence: CDR1 MNHEY, CDR2 SMNVEV (reference sequence). V lost 4 bases and J lost 5; bases outside the gene matches: 3. There are 15 residues in the CDR3. CDR3 coding DNA: TGTGCCAGCAGTTCAGGGACTAGCGGGAGGAACGAGCAGTACTTC. Translation gives CASSSGTSGRNEQYF.

The gene calls are TRBV18 and TRBJ2-5; tentatively, D is TRBD2 (6 bases). This CDR3 region has 13 residues. The ends were cut back, 1 base at V and 9 bases at J, with 12 bases in the middle. Germline assignment: CDR1 KGHSH and CDR2 LQKENI. Here the CDR3 DNA reads TGTGCCAGCTCACCACAGGGGAGGTGGTCCCAGTACTTC. This codes for CASSPQGRWSQYF. Full variable domain (rest looked up from reference TRBV18 and TRBJ2-5): NAGVMQNPRHLVRRRGQEARLRCSPMKGHSHVYWYRQLPEEGLKFMVYLQKENIIDESGMPKERFSAEFPKEGPSILRIQQVVRGDSAAYFCASSPQGRWSQYFGPGTRLLVL.

The CDR3 protein is CASSLYLAGGPNEQYF. The CDR3 region has the DNA TGTGCCAGCAGCTTATATCTAGCGGGAGGGCCTAACGAGCAGTACTTC. This chain uses TRBV7-6 with TRBJ2-7; 12 positions agree with TRBD2. The junction had 7 bases not matched to a gene; V was cut back by 2 bases and J by 5 bases. The CDR3 is 16 residues long. Looked up from germline, CDR1 is SGHVS and CDR2 is FNYEAQ.

The V call is TRBV14, the J call TRBJ2-1, with D unclear. V lost 0 bases to trimming and J lost 1 base, with 7 bases between them. The germline gives CDR1 SGHDN, CDR2 FVKESK. This CDR3 has 15 amino acids. The CDR3 here is CASSQDARSYNEQFF. The CDR3 nucleotides are TGTGCCAGCAGCCAAGATGCCAGGTCCTACAATGAGCAGTTCTTC.

This sequence joins TRBV15 and TRBJ2-7; TRBD2 might be the D (6 bases). The CDR3 contains 16 residues. Germline CDR1 and CDR2: LNHNV and YYDKDF (reference sequence). Deletions cut 0 bases from V and 3 bases from J, with 15 bases between. Written as DNA, the CDR3 is TGTGCCACCAGCAGAGATCACCTGGAGGGAGGCTACGAGCAGTACTTC. Its protein product is CATSRDHLEGGYEQYF.

The chain carries TRBV9 and TRBJ2-2, with D maybe TRBD1 (6 bases). The CDR3 totals 16 residues. Germline V gene data show CDR1 as SGDLS and CDR2 as YYNGEE. Trimming took off 3 bases at V and 4 bases at J, with 16 bases between the two ends. In nucleotides, the CDR3 is TGTGCCAGCAGCGCAGCCACAGGGTCTGTCACCGGGGAGCTGTTTTTT. Translation: CASSAATGSVTGELFF.